This TCR beta chain is drawn from a study of cytomegalovirus exposure and HLA in healthy donors. For the study at large: Earlier, 100 million to 130 million unique TCR beta sequences were recovered from some 200 million T cells by an analysis.

V was pared by 10 bases and J by 2 bases, with 11 bases of the junction left unmatched. The germline V gene encodes CDR1 MNHEY and CDR2 SVGAGI. The CDR3 has 15 residues. PCR used 60 Vbeta primers and 13 Jbeta primers. This table comes from immunoSEQ multiplex PCR, and its TCRdb copy is limited to in-frame clones, with some not included. The sample lists roughly 150,000 clones, 85% occurring once. Sequencing was done on a sample of PBMCs. This sequence joins TRBV6-5 and TRBJ2-1, with TRBD2 matching over 7 bases. The sequence derives from a woman aged 18-30 years in good health and CMV-seronegative. CDR3 nucleotides: TGTGCCACCATCGGACAAAGCGGGGCCTACAATGAGCAGTTCTTC. As protein: CATIGQSGAYNEQFF.